This record concerns one TCR beta chain sequence. The V and J ends lost 7 bases and 5 bases respectively, with 15 bases between them. The CDR3 length is 13 residues. This sample is drawn from a study of control samples from healthy donors and cancer patients. TCRdb's copy holds only in-frame clones and misses some; the assay was immunoSEQ multiplex PCR. The table has about 250,000 clones, roughly 87% seen once; the top ten hold roughly 13%. The source material was PBMCs. This chain uses TRBV12-3 or TRBV12-4 with TRBJ2-7; D gene ambiguous. This sequence was found in a woman in her fifties or sixties with lung cancer. The CDR3 loop reads CASTNPLRNEQYF. CDR3 sequence (DNA): TGTGCCAGCACCAACCCCTTGCGTAACGAGCAGTACTTC.